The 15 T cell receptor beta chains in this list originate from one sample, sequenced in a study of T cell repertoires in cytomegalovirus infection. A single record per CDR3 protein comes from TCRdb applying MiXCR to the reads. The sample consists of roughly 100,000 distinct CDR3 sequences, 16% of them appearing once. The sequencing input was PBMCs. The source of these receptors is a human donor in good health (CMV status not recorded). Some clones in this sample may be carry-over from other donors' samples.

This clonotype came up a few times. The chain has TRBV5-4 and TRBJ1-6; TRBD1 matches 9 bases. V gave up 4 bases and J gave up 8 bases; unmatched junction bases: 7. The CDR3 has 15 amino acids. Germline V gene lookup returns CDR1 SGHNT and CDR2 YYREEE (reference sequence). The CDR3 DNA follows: TGTGCCAGCAGCCTCCGGGACAGGGTCGATTCACCCCTCCACTTT. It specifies CASSLRDRVDSPLHF.

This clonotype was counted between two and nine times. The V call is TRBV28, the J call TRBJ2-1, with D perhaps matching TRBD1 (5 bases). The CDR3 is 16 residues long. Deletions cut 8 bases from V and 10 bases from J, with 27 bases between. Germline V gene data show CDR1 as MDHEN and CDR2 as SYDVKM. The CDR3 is CASPPPLFRGGKEQFF. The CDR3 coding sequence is TGTGCCAGCCCTCCCCCCTTATTTAGGGGTGGTAAGGAGCAGTTCTTC. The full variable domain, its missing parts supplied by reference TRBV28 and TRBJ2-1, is DVKVTQSSRYLVKRTGEKVFLECVQDMDHENMFWYRQDPGLGLRLIYFSYDVKMKEKGDIPEGYSVSREKKERFSLILESASTNQTSMYLCASPPPLFRGGKEQFFGPGTRLTVL.

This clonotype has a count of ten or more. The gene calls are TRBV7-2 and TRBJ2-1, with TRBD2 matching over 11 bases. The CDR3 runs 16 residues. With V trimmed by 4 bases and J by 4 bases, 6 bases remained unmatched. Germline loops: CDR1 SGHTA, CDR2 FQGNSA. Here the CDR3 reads CASSSRLAGKYNEQFF. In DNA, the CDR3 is TGTGCCAGCAGCTCCCGACTAGCGGGAAAATACAATGAGCAGTTCTTC. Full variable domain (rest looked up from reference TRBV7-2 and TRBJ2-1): GAGVSQSPSNKVTEKGKDVELRCDPISGHTALYWYRQSLGQGLEFLIYFQGNSAPDKSGLPSDRFSAERTGGSVSTLTIQRTQQEDSAVYLCASSSRLAGKYNEQFFGPGTRLTVL.

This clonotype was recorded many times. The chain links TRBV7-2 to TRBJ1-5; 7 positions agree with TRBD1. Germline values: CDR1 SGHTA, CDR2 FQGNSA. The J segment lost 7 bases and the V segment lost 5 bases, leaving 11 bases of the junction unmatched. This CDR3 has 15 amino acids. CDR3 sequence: CASSPRTGREQPQHF. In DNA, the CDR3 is TGTGCCAGCAGCCCCCGGACAGGAAGGGAACAGCCCCAGCATTTT.

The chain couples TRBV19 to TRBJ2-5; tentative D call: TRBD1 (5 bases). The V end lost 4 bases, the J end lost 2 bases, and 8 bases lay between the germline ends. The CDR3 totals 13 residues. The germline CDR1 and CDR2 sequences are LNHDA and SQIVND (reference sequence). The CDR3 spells CASSNRPQETQYF. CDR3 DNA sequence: TGTGCCAGTAGTAACAGGCCGCAAGAGACCCAGTACTTC.

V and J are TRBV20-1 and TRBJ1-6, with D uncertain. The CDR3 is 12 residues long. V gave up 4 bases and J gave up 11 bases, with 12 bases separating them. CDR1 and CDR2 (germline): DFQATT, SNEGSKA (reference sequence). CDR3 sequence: CSATDGGPPLHF. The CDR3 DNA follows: TGCAGTGCTACCGATGGAGGGCCACCCCTCCACTTT.

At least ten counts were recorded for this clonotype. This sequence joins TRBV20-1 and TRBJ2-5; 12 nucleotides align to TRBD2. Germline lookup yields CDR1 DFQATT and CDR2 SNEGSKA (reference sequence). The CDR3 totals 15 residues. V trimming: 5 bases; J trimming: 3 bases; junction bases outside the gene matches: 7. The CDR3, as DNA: TGCAGTGCTGGAACTAGCGGGGGGCGGAAAGAGACCCAGTACTTC. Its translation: CSAGTSGGRKETQYF.

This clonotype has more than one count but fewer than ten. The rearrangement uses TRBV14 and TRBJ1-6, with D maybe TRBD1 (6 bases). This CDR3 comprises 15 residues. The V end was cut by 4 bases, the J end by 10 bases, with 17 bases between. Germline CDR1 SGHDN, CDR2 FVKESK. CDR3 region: CASSLKQGGNSPLHF. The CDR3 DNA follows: TGTGCCAGCAGCCTAAAACAGGGAGGTAACTCACCCCTCCACTTT.

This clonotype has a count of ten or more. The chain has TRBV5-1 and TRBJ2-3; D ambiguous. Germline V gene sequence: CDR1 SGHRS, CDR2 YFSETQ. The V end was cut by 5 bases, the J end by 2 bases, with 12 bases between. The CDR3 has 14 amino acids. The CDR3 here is CASRWSPYTDTQYF. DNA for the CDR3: TGCGCCAGCAGATGGTCTCCTTACACAGATACGCAGTATTTT.

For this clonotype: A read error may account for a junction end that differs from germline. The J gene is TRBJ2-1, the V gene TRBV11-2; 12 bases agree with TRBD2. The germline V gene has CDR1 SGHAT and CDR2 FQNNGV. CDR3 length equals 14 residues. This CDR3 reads CASSLDQTSGGLRF. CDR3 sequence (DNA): TGTGCCAGCAGCTTAGATCAGACTAGCGGGGGCCTTAGATTC.

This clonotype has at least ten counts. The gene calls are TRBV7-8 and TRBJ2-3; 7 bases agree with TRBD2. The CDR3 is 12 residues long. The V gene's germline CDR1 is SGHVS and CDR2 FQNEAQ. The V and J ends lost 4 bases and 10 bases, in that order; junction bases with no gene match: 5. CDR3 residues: CASSSPTSSQYF. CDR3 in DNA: TGTGCCAGCAGCTCCCCGACTAGCTCGCAGTATTTT.

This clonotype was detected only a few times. The CDR3 loop reads CASSSRQGGQPQHF. CDR3 nucleotide sequence: TGTGCCAGCAGCTCCAGACAGGGTGGTCAGCCCCAGCATTTT. The rearrangement joins TRBV3-1 to TRBJ1-5; TRBD1 matches 7 bases. The length of the CDR3 is 14 residues. CDR1 and CDR2 (germline): LGHDT, YNNKEL (reference sequence). After removal of 5 bases from V and 6 bases from J, the junction contained 7 bases not matched to a gene.

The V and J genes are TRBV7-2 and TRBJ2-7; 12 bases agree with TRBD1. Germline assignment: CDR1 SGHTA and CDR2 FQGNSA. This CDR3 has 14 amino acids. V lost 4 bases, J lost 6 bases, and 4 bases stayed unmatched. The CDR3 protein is CASSYRDRGLEQYF. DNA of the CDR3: TGTGCCAGCAGCTACCGGGACAGGGGGCTCGAGCAGTACTTC.

The DNA for the CDR3 is TGTGCCAGCAGCTTCGCAGGGGGGGATCAGCCCCAGCATTTT. Its protein is CASSFAGGDQPQHF. This chain links TRBV7-2 with TRBJ1-5; 7 bases match TRBD1. CDR3 length: 14 amino acids. The ends lost 3 bases at V and 5 bases at J; junction bases unmatched: 4. Germline lookup yields CDR1 SGHTA and CDR2 FQGNSA.

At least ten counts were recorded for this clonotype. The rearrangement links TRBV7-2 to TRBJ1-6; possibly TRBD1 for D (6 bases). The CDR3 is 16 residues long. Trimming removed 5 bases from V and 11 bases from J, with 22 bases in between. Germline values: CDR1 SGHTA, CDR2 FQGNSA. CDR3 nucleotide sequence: TGTGCCAGCAGCCCCGTGAACAGGGAAGTCTATCCACCCCTCCACTTT. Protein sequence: CASSPVNREVYPPLHF.